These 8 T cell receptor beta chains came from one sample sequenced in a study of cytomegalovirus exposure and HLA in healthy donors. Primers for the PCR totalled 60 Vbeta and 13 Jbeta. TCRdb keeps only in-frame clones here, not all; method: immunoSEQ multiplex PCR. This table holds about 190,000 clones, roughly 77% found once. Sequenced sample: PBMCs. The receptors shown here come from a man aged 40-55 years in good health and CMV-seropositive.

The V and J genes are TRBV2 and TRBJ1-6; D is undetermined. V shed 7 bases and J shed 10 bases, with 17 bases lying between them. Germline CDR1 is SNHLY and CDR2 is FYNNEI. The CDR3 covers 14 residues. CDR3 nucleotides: TGTGCCAGCAATCCGGCACTGCCGGGGTCACCCCTCCACTTT. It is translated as CASNPALPGSPLHF.

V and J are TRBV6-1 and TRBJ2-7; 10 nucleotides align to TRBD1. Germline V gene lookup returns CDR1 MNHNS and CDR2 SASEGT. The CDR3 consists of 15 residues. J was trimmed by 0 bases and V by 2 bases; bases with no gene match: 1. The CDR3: CASSERTGGSYEQYF. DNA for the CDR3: TGTGCCAGCAGTGAAAGGACAGGGGGCTCCTACGAGCAGTACTTC.

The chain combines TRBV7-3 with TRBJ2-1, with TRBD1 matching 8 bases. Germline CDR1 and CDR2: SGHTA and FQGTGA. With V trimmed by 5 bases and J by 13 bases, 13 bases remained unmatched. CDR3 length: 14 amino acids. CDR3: CASSLGQGSSAQFF. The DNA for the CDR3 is TGTGCCAGCAGCCTTGGACAGGGAAGCTCGGCCCAGTTCTTC.

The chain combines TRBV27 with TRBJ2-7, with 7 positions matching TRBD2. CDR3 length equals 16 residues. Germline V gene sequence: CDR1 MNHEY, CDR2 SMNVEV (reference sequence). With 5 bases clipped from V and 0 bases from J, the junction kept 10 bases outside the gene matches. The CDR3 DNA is TGTGCCAGCAGTACCCCTAGCGGAAAGAGCTCCTACGAGCAGTACTTC. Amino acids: CASSTPSGKSSYEQYF.

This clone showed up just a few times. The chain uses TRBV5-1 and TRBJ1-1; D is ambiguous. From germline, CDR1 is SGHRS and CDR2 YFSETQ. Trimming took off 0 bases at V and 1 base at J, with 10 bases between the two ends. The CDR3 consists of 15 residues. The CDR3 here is CASSLVEGGNTEAFF. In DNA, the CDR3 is TGCGCCAGCAGCTTGGTGGAGGGCGGGAACACTGAAGCTTTCTTT.

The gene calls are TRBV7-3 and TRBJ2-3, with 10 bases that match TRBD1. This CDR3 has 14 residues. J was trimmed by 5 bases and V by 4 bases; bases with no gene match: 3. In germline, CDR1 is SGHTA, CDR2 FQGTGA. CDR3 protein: CASSSGQGGDTQYF. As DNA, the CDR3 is TGTGCCAGCAGCTCAGGACAGGGGGGAGATACGCAGTATTTT.

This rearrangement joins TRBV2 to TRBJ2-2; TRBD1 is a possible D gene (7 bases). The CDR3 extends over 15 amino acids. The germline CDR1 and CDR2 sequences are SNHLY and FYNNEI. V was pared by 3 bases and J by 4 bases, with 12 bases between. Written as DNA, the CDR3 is TGTGCCAGCAGTGAGCAGGGGGGCGCCACCGGGGAGCTGTTTTTT. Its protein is CASSEQGGATGELFF.

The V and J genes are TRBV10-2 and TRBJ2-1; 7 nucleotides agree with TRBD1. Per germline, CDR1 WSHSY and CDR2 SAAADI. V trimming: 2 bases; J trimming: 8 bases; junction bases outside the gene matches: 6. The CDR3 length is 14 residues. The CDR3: CASSETGDSDEQFF. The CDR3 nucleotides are TGCGCCAGCAGTGAGACAGGGGATTCAGATGAGCAGTTCTTC.